The source of this T cell receptor (beta chain) is a study of T-cell memory formation after mild COVID-19. One entry per CDR3 protein, called by TCRdb with MiXCR from the 5' RACE reads. The data contain 300,000 or so distinct CDR3 sequences, approximately 15% of them singletons. This clonotype was found many times. Its antigen remains unknown. This CDR3 has 15 amino acids. V lost 3 bases to trimming and J lost 5 bases, with 14 bases between them. Germline-derived CDR1 and CDR2 are SGHNT and YYREEE (reference sequence). Findings of the study overall: Largely, contracting CD4+ clones fell within CM and EM, and contracting CD8+ clones within EMRA.

This chain uses TRBV5-4 with TRBJ1-4; D is perhaps TRBD1 (5 bases). The clonotype was recovered from a man between 18 and 29 years old who had mild COVID-19 (a few samples of this study predate the infection). Cell type and time point are not known. The sample was PBMCs or a T cell subset sorted from them (not recorded which). The CDR3: CASSSRSRGNEKLFF. The CDR3 region has the DNA TGTGCCAGCAGCTCCCGGAGTAGGGGAAATGAAAAACTGTTTTTT.